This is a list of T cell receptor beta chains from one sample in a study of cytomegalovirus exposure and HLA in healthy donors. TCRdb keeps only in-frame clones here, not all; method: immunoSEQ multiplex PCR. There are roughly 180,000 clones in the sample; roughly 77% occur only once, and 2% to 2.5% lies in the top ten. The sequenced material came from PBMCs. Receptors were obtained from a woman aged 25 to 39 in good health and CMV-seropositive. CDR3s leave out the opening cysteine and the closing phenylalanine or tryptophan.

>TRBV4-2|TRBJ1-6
ASSQEDRRNSPLH
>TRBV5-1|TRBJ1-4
ASSFTGGAGGEKLF
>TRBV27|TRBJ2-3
ASSLRQGRNTDTQY
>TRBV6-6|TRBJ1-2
ASSYSESSLYGYT
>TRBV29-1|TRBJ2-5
SVGPVGGETQY
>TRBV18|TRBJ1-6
ASSPIGVGTGNSPLH
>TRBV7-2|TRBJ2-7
ASSFSTSGRRTYEQY
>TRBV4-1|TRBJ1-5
ASSLGGDQPQH
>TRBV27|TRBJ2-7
ASCDAGAYYEQY
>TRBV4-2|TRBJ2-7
ASSQADREQY
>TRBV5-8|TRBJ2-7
ASSLGQDYEQY
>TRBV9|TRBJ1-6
ASSVAFGTQSSPLH
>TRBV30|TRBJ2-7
AWTPDRGPYEQY
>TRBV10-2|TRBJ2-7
ASSPGQGIYEQY
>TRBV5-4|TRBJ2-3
ASSSPSTDTQY
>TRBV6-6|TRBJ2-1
ASSPSSYNEQF
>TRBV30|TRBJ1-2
AWSVGSEGNYGYT
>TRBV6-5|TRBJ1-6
ASSYSDTNSPLH
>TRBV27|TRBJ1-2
ASSLTGTEGANYGYT
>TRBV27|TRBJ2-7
ASSLYRLAGGRAFMGEQY
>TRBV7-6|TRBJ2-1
ASSSRLAGGGDEQF
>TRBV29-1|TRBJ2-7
SVGTGLGWSEQY
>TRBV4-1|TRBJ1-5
ASSARDRGNQPQH
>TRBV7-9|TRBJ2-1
ASSFLAGGHNEQF
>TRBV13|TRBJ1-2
ASSTRGNYGYT
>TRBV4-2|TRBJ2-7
ASSPGHGAYEQY
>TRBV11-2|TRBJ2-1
ASSLGTLYNEQF
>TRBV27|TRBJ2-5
ASSSSSTGGETQY
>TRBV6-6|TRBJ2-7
ASRTGGFYEQY
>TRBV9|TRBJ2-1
ASSTRQGSYNEQF
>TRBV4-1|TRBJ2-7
ASSQFPRTGGAEQY
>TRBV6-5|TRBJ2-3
ASSRGGQTGDTQY
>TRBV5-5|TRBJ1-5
ASSLAVQPGQDQPQH
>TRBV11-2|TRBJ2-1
ASRRAGLGTYNEQF
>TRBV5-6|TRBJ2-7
ASSLLGTLTYEQY
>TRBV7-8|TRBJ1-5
ASSLEAGRDHQPQH
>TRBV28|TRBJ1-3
ASSPSTGRNTIY
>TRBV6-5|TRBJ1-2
ASFGGYGYT
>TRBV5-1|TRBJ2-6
ASSFGGASGANVLT
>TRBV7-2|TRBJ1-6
ASSLGGLNSPLH
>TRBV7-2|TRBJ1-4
ASSLGLQGAREKLF
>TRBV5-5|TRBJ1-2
ASSLEAGGVGYGYT
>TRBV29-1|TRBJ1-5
SVVLAGNQPQH
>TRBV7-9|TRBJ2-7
ASSSHGAYEQY
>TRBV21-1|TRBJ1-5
ATRGGQNYSNQPQH
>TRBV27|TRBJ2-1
ASSRRAGGRYNEQF
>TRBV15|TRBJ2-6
ATSRAAGANGLT
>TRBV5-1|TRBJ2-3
ASSSGQGAGDTQY
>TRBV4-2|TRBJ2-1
ASSQRASSGVTIDYNEQF
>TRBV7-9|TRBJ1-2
SSRPSGYT
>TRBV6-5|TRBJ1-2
ASSYSGQGNYGYT